Presented here are 28 T cell receptor beta chains from one specimen sequenced in a study of blood T cell repertoires in COVID-19 (TCRdb year 2020). Library creation used the immunoSEQ multiplex PCR assay. TCRdb's version of the immuneACCESS table is confined to in-frame rearrangements and falls short of the full clone set. An unresolved V gene accounts for under half of the shortfall where checked; the remainder is of unknown origin. The sample profile shows 540,000 or so clones; 85% to 90% of them were found once. The ten largest make up around 8% of the sample. Sample: peripheral blood. Every receptor here comes from a woman in her forties or fifties with COVID-19, enrolled during active disease.

The chain recombines TRBV2 with TRBJ1-6; no clear D gene. Trimming took 9 bases from V and 10 from J, leaving 16 bases between them. Germline CDR1 and CDR2: SNHLY and FYNNEI. CDR3 size: 13 residues. CDR3 loop: CASRTAMESPLHF. The CDR3, as DNA: TGTGCCAGTAGAACCGCTATGGAGTCACCCCTCCACTTT.

The chain carries TRBV5-4 and TRBJ1-3; 7 nucleotides agree with TRBD1. This CDR3 spans 17 amino acids. Germline lookup yields CDR1 SGHNT and CDR2 YYREEE (reference sequence). Unmatched junction bases numbered 10, after V lost 4 bases and J lost 0 bases. CDR3 sequence: CASSLPTGQSSGNTIYF. The CDR3 bases are TGTGCCAGCAGCCTACCTACGGGACAGAGCTCTGGAAACACCATATATTTT.

The J gene is TRBJ1-5, the V gene TRBV27; D perhaps matches TRBD1 (5 bases). The CDR3 has 15 residues. The V end lost 6 bases, the J end lost 4 bases, and 16 bases lay between the germline ends. The germline V gene encodes CDR1 MNHEY and CDR2 SMNVEV (reference sequence). In DNA form, the CDR3 reads TGTGCCAGCAGGAGGGCGGGGCTAGGGAATCAGCCCCAGCATTTT. This translates into CASRRAGLGNQPQHF.

This rearrangement joins TRBV5-4 to TRBJ1-4; possibly TRBD1 for D (6 bases). The CDR3 spans 15 residues. Germline loops: CDR1 SGHNT, CDR2 YYREEE (reference sequence). The V end lost 4 bases, the J end lost 0 bases, and 10 bases lay between the germline ends. The CDR3 here is CASSQDSATNEKLFF. The CDR3 DNA follows: TGTGCCAGCAGCCAGGACAGTGCAACTAATGAAAAACTGTTTTTT.

The CDR3 DNA reads as TGTGCCAGCAGTACCGGCTCGTACGGGGTGGACTATGGCTACACCTTC. It specifies CASSTGSYGVDYGYTF. This chain uses TRBV28 with TRBJ1-2; D call uncertain. Trimming pared 5 bases from V and 3 bases from J, leaving 19 bases between. The CDR3 length is 16 residues. Germline V gene data show CDR1 as MDHEN and CDR2 as SYDVKM.

This clone was counted once. The DNA of the CDR3 is TGCGCCAGCAGCTTAAGACAGGGGAAGGAGAAGAGTGAAAAACTGTTTTTT. Its protein product is CASSLRQGKEKSEKLFF. This sequence joins TRBV5-1 and TRBJ1-4; 8 bases map to TRBD1. V gave up 2 bases and J gave up 7 bases; unmatched junction bases: 13. CDR1 is SGHRS and CDR2 is YFSETQ in the germline V gene. The CDR3 loop spans 17 amino acids.

The DNA for the CDR3 is TGCGCCAGCAGTCCCCGTCCAGACGGCGGTGGTGAAAAACTGTTTTTT. Amino acids: CASSPRPDGGGEKLFF. This chain connects TRBV5-1 to TRBJ1-4, with D unresolved. The V gene's germline CDR1 is SGHRS and CDR2 YFSETQ. CDR3 length equals 16 residues. V lost 5 bases and J lost 7, with 21 bases in between.

This clone occurred a few times. This rearrangement joins TRBV5-1 to TRBJ1-1; D remains unclear. The germline V gene encodes CDR1 SGHRS and CDR2 YFSETQ. The CDR3 runs to 13 residues. V was shortened by 4 bases and J by 7 bases, with 14 bases between the two germline ends. Written as DNA, the CDR3 is TGCGCCAGCAGCCCCTCGTCGCACGGTGAAGCTTTCTTT. Translating gives CASSPSSHGEAFF.

The V and J genes are TRBV6-5 and TRBJ2-2; no firm D call. Germline CDR1 MNHEY, CDR2 SVGAGI. V lost 4 bases and J 5 bases, leaving 8 bases between the germline ends. The CDR3 contains 13 residues. This CDR3 is CASSFLITGELFF. The CDR3 DNA reads TGTGCCAGCAGTTTTCTTATAACCGGGGAGCTGTTTTTT.

The rearrangement uses TRBV7-3 and TRBJ2-1; D gene unclear. Germline V gene lookup returns CDR1 SGHTA and CDR2 FQGTGA. The germline V and J ends were trimmed by 5 bases and 6 bases, with 11 bases remaining between them. CDR3 length: 13 amino acids. Written as DNA, the CDR3 is TGTGCCAGCAGCAGCCTCTATAGCAATGAGCAGTTCTTC. Amino acids: CASSSLYSNEQFF.

This chain uses TRBV6-5 with TRBJ2-7; possibly TRBD2 for D (7 bases). V lost 1 base and J lost 2, with 12 bases in between. CDR1 and CDR2 from the germline V gene are MNHEY and SVGAGI. The CDR3 sequence is 15 residues long. The CDR3 DNA follows: TGTGCCAGCAGTTACTGGGGAGGGGGGCCCTACGAGCAGTACTTC. This sequence encodes CASSYWGGGPYEQYF.

J is TRBJ2-7 and V is TRBV28; D is possibly TRBD1 (5 bases). The CDR3 spans 16 residues. Trimming removed 4 bases from V and 2 bases from J, with 18 bases in between. The germline gives CDR1 MDHEN, CDR2 SYDVKM. The CDR3 here is CASSSLGDSSAYEQYF. CDR3 in DNA: TGTGCCAGCAGTTCCCTAGGGGATTCCTCTGCCTACGAGCAGTACTTC.

The rearrangement uses TRBV9 and TRBJ2-3; 11 bases match TRBD2. The CDR3 sequence is 17 residues long. The V segment lost 6 bases and the J segment 6 bases; nucleotides outside the gene matches: 15. Per germline, CDR1 SGDLS and CDR2 YYNGEE. CDR3 region: CASTSFGTSGRGDTQYF. For the CDR3, the DNA is TGTGCCAGCACCTCTTTCGGGACTAGCGGCCGGGGGGATACGCAGTATTTT.

The chain uses TRBV19 and TRBJ2-2; TRBD2 matches 9 bases. CDR3 length: 16 residues. Germline CDR1 and CDR2: LNHDA and SQIVND (reference sequence). J gave up 6 bases and V 5 bases, and 10 bases lay outside the gene matches. The CDR3 coding sequence is TGTGCCAGTAGTCCACTTCCCGGGACTAGCTCCGGGGAGCTGTTTTTT. It translates to CASSPLPGTSSGELFF.

The rearrangement links TRBV5-1 to TRBJ2-3; TRBD1 matches 8 bases. Unmatched junction bases numbered 9, after V lost 4 bases and J lost 2 bases. Germline V gene lookup returns CDR1 SGHRS and CDR2 YFSETQ. This CDR3 is 16 amino acids long. CDR3 residues: CASSLQGDPATDTQYF. In DNA form, the CDR3 reads TGCGCCAGCAGCCTACAGGGGGACCCGGCCACAGATACGCAGTATTTT.

In this sample, this clone turned up a few times. This chain joins TRBV10-3 and TRBJ1-1; possibly TRBD1 for D (5 bases). V was cut by 7 bases and J by 3 bases, with 15 bases left in between. This CDR3 contains 14 residues. Germline lookup yields CDR1 ENHRY and CDR2 SYGVKD. CDR3 in amino acids: CAITQRGGDTEAFF. The CDR3 bases are TGTGCCATCACTCAACGGGGGGGAGACACTGAAGCTTTCTTT.

The chain combines TRBV6-2 or TRBV6-3 with TRBJ2-7; possible D gene TRBD1, 6 bases. Trimming cost V 4 bases and J 8 bases, with 12 bases left between them. Per the germline V gene, CDR1 is MNHEY and CDR2 is SVGEGT. This CDR3 has 12 amino acids. CDR3: CASSLQGPQQYF. CDR3 DNA sequence: TGTGCCAGCAGTTTACAGGGACCCCAGCAGTACTTC.

The rearrangement joins TRBV28 to TRBJ1-1; no clear D gene. The V and J ends lost 7 bases and 4 bases respectively, with 19 bases between them. The CDR3 runs 15 residues. Germline CDR1 is MDHEN and CDR2 is SYDVKM. The CDR3 loop is CASNLGGSWGTEAFF. In nucleotides, the CDR3 is TGTGCCAGCAATTTGGGAGGCAGCTGGGGCACTGAAGCTTTCTTT.

The table lists this clone with a few counts. The chain recombines TRBV7-2 with TRBJ1-5, with 7 bases that match TRBD1. This CDR3 region has 14 residues. CDR1 and CDR2 (germline): SGHTA, FQGNSA. J gave up 4 bases and V 1 base, and 1 base lay outside the gene matches. CDR3 protein: CASSLVQGNQPQHF. In DNA, the CDR3 is TGTGCCAGCAGCTTAGTACAGGGGAATCAGCCCCAGCATTTT. The entire variable domain, with the rest obtained from reference TRBV7-2 and TRBJ1-5, is as follows: GAGVSQSPSNKVTEKGKDVELRCDPISGHTALYWYRQSLGQGLEFLIYFQGNSAPDKSGLPSDRFSAERTGGSVSTLTIQRTQQEDSAVYLCASSLVQGNQPQHFGDGTRLSIL.

This sequence joins TRBV12-3 or TRBV12-4 and TRBJ2-1, with TRBD1 identical over 7 bases. Trimming removed 9 bases from V and 5 bases from J; junction bases left unmatched: 7. The CDR3 length is 13 residues. The DNA of the CDR3 is TGTGCCAGTAATCGGGACAGCCACAATGAGCAGTTCTTC. Translating it yields CASNRDSHNEQFF.

CDR3 nucleotide sequence: TGTGCCAGCAGTTCGCTCGACTCGGTCTACAATGAGCAGTTCTTC. Amino acid sequence: CASSSLDSVYNEQFF. The chain has TRBV6-2 or TRBV6-3 and TRBJ2-1; D gene uncertain. The germline V gene has CDR1 MNHEY and CDR2 SVGEGT. V was clipped by 4 bases and J by 3 bases, with 13 bases between them. The CDR3 consists of 15 residues.

The CDR3 region is CSVVPRLRFSYGYTF. CDR3 nucleotide sequence: TGCAGCGTAGTGCCAAGGCTGAGGTTCTCTTATGGCTACACCTTC. The V and J genes are TRBV29-1 and TRBJ1-2; unclear D gene. Trimming left V 6 bases short and J 5 bases short, with 22 bases between. Germline-derived CDR1 and CDR2 are SQVTM and ANQGSEA. The length of the CDR3 is 15 residues.

The chain recombines TRBV3-1 (or the pseudogene TRBV3-2) with TRBJ1-3; D is perhaps TRBD1 (6 bases). Germline loops: CDR1 LGHDT, CDR2 YNNKEL (reference sequence). CDR3 length: 17 residues. V was cut by 0 bases and J by 0 bases, with 12 bases left in between. In DNA, the CDR3 is TGTGCCAGCAGCCAAGAGACAGGCCTCCTCTCTGGAAACACCATATATTTT. It encodes CASSQETGLLSGNTIYF.

V and J are TRBV5-1 and TRBJ2-7; D gene uncertain. This CDR3 contains 13 residues. In germline, CDR1 is SGHRS, CDR2 YFSETQ. V was pared by 4 bases and J by 2 bases, with 10 bases between. The CDR3 sequence is CASSRSTAYEQYF. Written as DNA, the CDR3 is TGCGCCAGCAGCCGGTCCACGGCCTACGAGCAGTACTTC.

Only one count was recorded for this clone. The gene calls are TRBV29-1 and TRBJ1-4; D is perhaps TRBD1 (5 bases). Per germline, CDR1 SQVTM and CDR2 ANQGSEA. The CDR3 totals 14 residues. Trimming pared 5 bases from V and 8 bases from J, leaving 18 bases between. The CDR3 sequence is CSVSAGTSEEKLFF. Written as DNA, the CDR3 is TGCAGCGTTTCGGCCGGGACTTCGGAGGAAAAACTGTTTTTT.

Here the CDR3 reads CASSQGASYEQYF. The DNA for the CDR3 is TGTGCCAGCAGTCAGGGGGCGTCCTACGAGCAGTACTTC. J is TRBJ2-7 and V is TRBV27; 8 bases are a match to TRBD1. The CDR3 is 13 residues long. Germline V gives CDR1 MNHEY, CDR2 SMNVEV (reference sequence). Trimming removed 5 bases from V and 1 base from J; junction bases left unmatched: 1.

Only one count was recorded for this clone. The V gene is TRBV18, the J gene TRBJ1-2; D possibly corresponds to TRBD1 (6 bases). V lost 3 bases, J lost 8 bases, and 16 bases lay in between. The CDR3 runs to 14 residues. Germline V lookup: CDR1 KGHSH, CDR2 LQKENI. The CDR3 sequence: CASSPRPGAGGYTF. DNA for the CDR3: TGTGCCAGCTCACCCCGCCCAGGGGCGGGCGGCTACACCTTC.

CDR3 in amino acids: CASRPDSTDTQYF. The CDR3 bases are TGTGCCAGCAGACCCGACTCAACAGATACGCAGTATTTT. The rearrangement links TRBV12-3 or TRBV12-4 to TRBJ2-3; unclear D gene. Trimming cost V 6 bases and J 3 bases, with 10 bases left between them. This CDR3 comprises 13 residues.